This T cell receptor (beta chain) was sequenced in a study of cytomegalovirus exposure and HLA in healthy donors. Broader study findings: When the data were analyzed later, several of the most significant clusters appeared to be linked to common viral pathogens. Serostatus for CMV was the only available immune exposure information.

Primers: 60 Vbeta forward and 13 Jbeta reverse. Some clones are missing from TCRdb's copy, which holds only in-frame ones; the method was immunoSEQ multiplex PCR. This sample yields 100,000 to 150,000 clones, of which more than 65% are seen a single time; about 5.8% belongs to the top ten. This clone has more than one count but fewer than ten. Its specificity is unknown. Germline V gives CDR1 SGDLS, CDR2 YYNGEE. CDR3 size: 15 residues. Trimming removed 4 bases from V and 0 bases from J, with 13 bases in between. This TCR came from a man aged 18 to 30 in good health and CMV-seropositive. The sample comprised PBMCs. The rearrangement links TRBV9 to TRBJ1-2; a weak D match, TRBD1 (5 bases). Here the CDR3 reads CASSPGRRTNYGYTF. CDR3 DNA sequence: TGTGCCAGCAGCCCAGGGCGTCGGACTAACTATGGCTACACCTTC.